Listed below are T cell receptor delta chains from one sample, sequenced in a study of human gamma delta and Vdelta1 T cells. TCRdb made new clone calls on the PCR reads using CATT. The sample consists of about 4,100 delta-chain clones, 24% of them appearing once. Sequencing was carried out using naive CD27+ Vdelta1 gamma-delta T cells from blood. These receptors were obtained from a human donor in good health. CDR3s include the opening cysteine and the closing phenylalanine or tryptophan. A D gene is named only where the DNA matches it firmly. Size tells how often a clone was seen (once, few, many) or the class of an expanded clone, and some rows leave it out.

length | J | V | size | D | CDR3 | DNA
25 | TRDJ1 | TRDV1 | few | TRDD3 | CALGELSKFERLGDTRMSHTDKLIF | TGTGCTCTTGGGGAATTGAGCAAATTCGAGCGCCTGGGGGATACGCGTATGTCCCACACCGATAAACTCATCTTT
19 | TRDJ1 | TRDV1 | - | TRDD3 | CALGASRTGGYRSTDKLIF | TGTGCTCTTGGGGCTTCAAGGACTGGGGGATACAGAAGCACCGATAAACTCATCTTT
18 | TRDJ1 | TRDV1 | - | TRDD3 | CALGLPELRTGGYFKLIF | TGTGCTCTTGGGCTACCTGAGTTGCGTACTGGGGGATACTTCAAACTCATCTTT
21 | TRDJ1 | TRDV1 | - | - | CALGELPLMIPLRGSTDKLIF | TGTGCTCTTGGGGAACTACCCCTTATGATCCCTCTCAGAGGGTCCACCGATAAACTCATCTTT
20 | TRDJ1 | TRDV1 | large | TRDD3 | CALGELTTPYWGIYTDKLIF | TGTGCTCTTGGGGAACTAACGACTCCGTACTGGGGGATATACACCGATAAACTCATCTTT
19 | TRDJ1 | TRDV1 | - | TRDD3 | CALGEFPSLGEVNTDKLIF | TGTGCTCTTGGGGAATTTCCGAGTCTGGGGGAGGTAAACACCGATAAACTCATCTTT
13 | TRDJ1 | TRDV1 | - | - | CALGERDTDKLIF | TGTGCTCTTGGGGAACGGGATACCGATAAACTCATCTTT
18 | TRDJ1 | TRDV1 | few | TRDD3 | CALGEVILLGESRLKLIF | TGTGCTCTTGGGGAAGTTATCCTACTGGGGGAGTCGAGACTTAAACTCATCTTT
22 | TRDJ1 | TRDV1 | - | - | CALGKGEGLPSWGRPHGDKLIF | TGTGCTCTTGGGAAGGGTGAGGGCCTACCCTCGTGGGGTCGCCCCCACGGCGATAAACTCATCTTT
20 | TRDJ1 | TRDV1 | - | TRDD3 | CALGEPYVWGIRIYTDKLIF | TGTGCTCTTGGGGAACCCTACGTATGGGGGATACGGATTTACACCGATAAACTCATCTTT
18 | TRDJ1 | TRDV1 | few | - | CALGEYRKPGGRTDKLIF | TGTGCTCTTGGGGAATATCGAAAGCCCGGGGGCCGAACCGATAAACTCATCTTT
17 | TRDJ1 | TRDV1 | medium-sized | TRDD3 | CASSLGRDWGIADKLIF | TGTGCTTCTTCCCTCGGTCGGGACTGGGGGATAGCCGATAAACTCATCTTT
25 | TRDJ2 | TRDV1 | - | TRDD3 | CALGPQGRWGIGDQLGNFLTAQLFF | TGTGCTCTTGGGCCCCAAGGGCGGTGGGGGATAGGGGACCAGTTGGGTAATTTTTTGACAGCACAACTCTTCTTT
15 | TRDJ2 | TRDV3 | - | - | CASFSILVLTAQLFF | TGTGCCTCTTTCTCAATACTGGTCTTGACAGCACAACTCTTCTTT
20 | TRDJ1 | TRDV1 | - | TRDD3 | CALGALGNYGGYVGTDKLIF | TGTGCTCTTGGGGCCCTCGGGAACTATGGGGGATACGTGGGCACCGATAAACTCATCTTT
26 | TRDJ1 | TRDV1 | - | TRDD3 | CALGELPATGVVGGYVIREYTDKLIF | TGTGCTCTTGGGGAACTTCCTGCTACGGGCGTGGTTGGGGGATACGTGATTCGGGAGTACACCGATAAACTCATCTTT
23 | TRDJ1 | TRDV1 | medium-sized | TRDD3 | CALGEISFPIEYWGIHKSDKLIF | TGTGCTCTTGGGGAAATAAGCTTCCCCATTGAGTACTGGGGGATACATAAGTCGGATAAACTCATCTTT
28 | TRDJ1 | TRDV1 | - | - | CALGELPRGSYRFLLVDTRGWDTDKLIF | TGTGCTCTTGGGGAACTTCCACGTGGTTCCTACAGATTCTTACTGGTGGATACGCGCGGGTGGGACACCGATAAACTCATCTTT
19 | TRDJ1 | TRDV1 | - | TRDD3 | CALGTKGASYRGIRCKLIF | TGTGCTCTTGGGACGAAGGGGGCTTCCTACAGGGGGATACGATGTAAACTCATCTTT
21 | TRDJ1 | TRDV1 | - | - | CSGPYYFLPLLGARYTDKLIF | TGCTCTGGACCTTATTACTTCCTACCGTTACTGGGGGCCAGGTACACCGATAAACTCATCTTT
21 | TRDJ1 | TRDV1 | - | - | CALGEPAFLLYWGSHTDKLIF | TGTGCTCTTGGGGAGCCCGCCTTCCTACTGTACTGGGGGTCACACACCGATAAACTCATCTTT
21 | TRDJ1 | TRDV1 | - | - | CALGERTSTAPPGSRADKLIF | TGTGCTCTTGGGGAACGTACTTCCACGGCACCCCCCGGGAGTAGGGCCGATAAACTCATCTTT
22 | TRDJ1 | TRDV1 | - | TRDD3 | CALGEGAITRGILNGYTDKLIF | TGTGCTCTTGGGGAAGGAGCCATAACCCGGGGGATACTCAACGGGTACACCGATAAACTCATCTTT
13 | TRDJ1 | TRDV1 | few | - | CALGVGYTDKLIF | TGTGCTCTTGGGGTTGGATACACCGATAAACTCATCTTT
19 | TRDJ1 | TRDV1 | few | - | CALGWGSPKGLGYTDKLIF | TGTGCTCTTGGGTGGGGTTCCCCTAAGGGACTTGGGTACACCGATAAACTCATCTTT
18 | TRDJ1 | TRDV1 | few | TRDD3 | CALVESSRWGAYTDKLIF | TGTGCTCTTGTTGAGTCGTCCCGCTGGGGGGCTTACACCGATAAACTCATCTTT
16 | TRDJ1 | TRDV1 | - | - | CALRPSYAGDTHKLIF | TGTGCTCTGCGGCCTTCCTACGCGGGGGATACCCATAAACTCATCTTT
19 | TRDJ1 | TRDV1 | - | - | CALRGCCHSWDKYTDKLIF | TGTGCTCTCCGAGGTTGTTGCCACAGCTGGGATAAGTACACCGATAAACTCATCTTT
19 | TRDJ1 | TRDV1 | medium-sized | - | CALGAYRFGDPWYTDKLIF | TGTGCTCTTGGGGCTTATCGTTTTGGGGATCCCTGGTACACCGATAAACTCATCTTT
23 | TRDJ1 | TRDV1 | - | TRDD3 | CALGEFCESATWLLGDQNDKLIF | TGTGCTCTTGGGGAATTCTGCGAATCTGCTACGTGGTTACTGGGGGACCAAAACGATAAACTCATCTTT
21 | TRDJ1 | TRDV1 | - | TRDD3 | CALGELPPPLNWGAYTDKLIF | TGTGCTCTTGGGGAACTACCCCCTCCTCTCAACTGGGGAGCGTACACCGATAAACTCATCTTT
20 | TRDJ1 | TRDV1 | - | TRDD3 | CALGERKTDPLGDTADKLIF | TGTGCTCTTGGGGAAAGGAAGACCGACCCACTGGGGGATACGGCCGATAAACTCATCTTT
21 | TRDJ1 | TRDV1 | few | TRDD3 | CALGEPYVWGIRGWQNNKLIF | TGTGCTCTTGGGGAACCCTACGTATGGGGGATACGCGGTTGGCAAAACAACAAACTCATCTTT
22 | TRDJ1 | TRDV1 | few | TRDD3 | CALGVRLHPTNWGIRVTDKLIF | TGTGCTCTTGGGGTGCGACTGCATCCGACCAACTGGGGGATACGCGTAACCGATAAACTCATCTTT
18 | TRDJ1 | TRDV2 | - | - | CACDFLAYSMGYTDKLIF | TGTGCCTGTGACTTCCTAGCCTATAGTATGGGGTACACCGATAAACTCATCTTT
18 | TRDJ1 | TRDV1 | few | TRDD3 | CALGDFFLPQGDTRTLIF | TGTGCTCTTGGGGATTTCTTCCTTCCTCAGGGGGATACGCGAACGCTCATCTTT